These 19 T cell receptor beta chains were all obtained from the same sample, sequenced in a study of CD8 T cells in Susac syndrome. cDNA came from roughly 0.47 to 1 ug RNA primed by random hexamers. TCRdb passed the immunoSEQ multiplex PCR reads through MiXCR, listing each CDR3 protein once. The table includes 150,000 to 200,000 distinct CDR3 sequences, 95% detected once. Material for sequencing was CD8+ T cells from PBMCs. The source of these receptors is a human donor with multiple sclerosis.

The CDR3 region is CASSPDTSGANVLTF. CDR3 DNA: TGTGCCAGCAGCCCCGACACCTCTGGGGCCAACGTCCTGACTTTC. V and J are TRBV14 and TRBJ2-6; D remains unclear. The CDR3 runs to 15 residues. Deletions cut 4 bases from V and 0 bases from J, with 7 bases between. In germline, CDR1 is SGHDN, CDR2 FVKESK.

This sequence joins TRBV9 and TRBJ2-7; TRBD1 matches 8 bases. The CDR3 length is 14 residues. Trimming took 0 bases from V and 4 from J; bases not matched to a gene: 3. Germline V lookup: CDR1 SGDLS, CDR2 YYNGEE. In DNA form, the CDR3 reads TGTGCCAGCAGCGTAGATCAGGGGGCTTACGAGCAGTACTTC. Encoded protein: CASSVDQGAYEQYF. Looking up the rest from reference TRBV9 and TRBJ2-7 gives the full variable domain: DSGVTQTPKHLITATGQRVTLRCSPRSGDLSVYWYQQSLDQGLQFLIQYYNGEERAKGNILERFSAQQFPDLHSELNLSSLELGDSALYFCASSVDQGAYEQYFGPGTRLTVT.

This rearrangement joins TRBV13 to TRBJ2-1, with D possibly being TRBD2 (5 bases). V was cut by 5 bases and J by 9 bases, with 23 bases left in between. Germline-derived CDR1 and CDR2 are PRHDT and FYEKMQ (reference sequence). The CDR3 runs 16 residues. Here the CDR3 DNA reads TGTGCCAGCAGCACCCGGGGTGGGCCAGATATGAGTGAGCAGTTCTTC. Translated: CASSTRGGPDMSEQFF.

The J gene is TRBJ2-7, the V gene TRBV20-1; D possibly corresponds to TRBD2 (6 bases). V gave up 3 bases and J gave up 7 bases, with 22 bases separating them. This CDR3 has 15 amino acids. Germline CDR1 and CDR2: DFQATT and SNEGSKA (reference sequence). The DNA for the CDR3 is TGCAGTGCTAGTGCACCGGGACTTTCCTCCTGGGAGCAGTACTTC. As protein: CSASAPGLSSWEQYF.

The genes are TRBV3-1 and TRBJ1-2, with D possibly matching TRBD1 (5 bases). The V end lost 0 bases, the J end lost 6 bases, and 8 bases lay between the germline ends. Looked up from germline, CDR1 is LGHDT and CDR2 is YNNKEL (reference sequence). This CDR3 is built from 13 residues. Here the CDR3 DNA reads TGTGCCAGCAGCCAAGAGACAGTAAATGGCTACACCTTC. This translates into CASSQETVNGYTF.

CDR3 residues: CASGSPGQGIQPQHF. For the CDR3, the DNA is TGTGCTAGTGGTTCCCCGGGGCAGGGGATTCAGCCCCAGCATTTT. V gene TRBV12-5 combines with J gene TRBJ1-5; TRBD1 is a possible D gene (6 bases). The V gene lost 4 bases and the J gene lost 6 bases, with 16 bases spanning the gap. The germline CDR1 and CDR2 sequences are LGHNT and FRNRAP. The CDR3 totals 15 residues.

V gene TRBV19 combines with J gene TRBJ2-1, with a weak D call TRBD1 (6 bases). CDR3 length: 14 amino acids. V was shortened by 3 bases and J by 12 bases, with 18 bases between the two germline ends. Looked up from germline, CDR1 is LNHDA and CDR2 is SQIVND (reference sequence). Here the CDR3 DNA reads TGTGCCAGTAGTATCGGGCAGGGGAAAAGGGGGCAGTTCTTC. Translated: CASSIGQGKRGQFF.

The J gene is TRBJ2-7, the V gene TRBV20-1; no clear D gene. CDR1 is DFQATT and CDR2 is SNEGSKA in the germline V gene (reference sequence). The V and J ends lost 0 bases and 1 base respectively, with 10 bases between them. This CDR3 has 14 residues. In DNA form, the CDR3 reads TGCAGTGCTAGAGATCTAGTCGGATCCTACGAGCAGTACTTC. Protein sequence: CSARDLVGSYEQYF.

V and J are TRBV10-2 and TRBJ2-1; TRBD2 matches at 11 bases. The CDR3 runs 14 residues. CDR1 and CDR2 (germline): WSHSY, SAAADI. Germline trimming cut 4 bases from V and 10 bases from J; bases unmatched to any gene: 6. The CDR3 nucleotides are TGCGCCAGCAGTGGACTAGCGGGGTTTGGAGAGCAGTTCTTC. Its protein product is CASSGLAGFGEQFF.

The chain joins TRBV15 to TRBJ2-5; D may be TRBD1 (6 bases). The length of the CDR3 is 17 residues. Trimming pared 0 bases from V and 5 bases from J, leaving 19 bases between. Germline CDR1 LNHNV, CDR2 YYDKDF (reference sequence). The CDR3 reads CATSRDLARGMVETQYF. CDR3 DNA sequence: TGTGCCACCAGCAGAGATCTAGCCAGGGGAATGGTGGAGACCCAGTACTTC.

The chain links TRBV6-1 to TRBJ1-4; unclear D gene. The germline V gene has CDR1 MNHNS and CDR2 SASEGT. The CDR3 is made up of 13 amino acids. Trimming left V 5 bases short and J 6 bases short, with 10 bases between. The chain's CDR3 is CASSFLGDEKLFF. The CDR3 DNA reads as TGTGCCAGCAGTTTTCTGGGAGATGAAAAACTGTTTTTT.

The V call is TRBV19, the J call TRBJ1-2; a possible D gene is TRBD1 (5 bases). Germline V gene data show CDR1 as LNHDA and CDR2 as SQIVND (reference sequence). The CDR3 spans 12 residues. Trimming took off 1 base at V and 7 bases at J, with 7 bases between the two ends. The CDR3 bases are TGTGCCAGTAGTATAGGAGGGGCTGGCTACACCTTC. The encoded protein is CASSIGGAGYTF.

The chain is built from TRBV20-1 and TRBJ1-1; D perhaps matches TRBD1 (5 bases). This CDR3 is built from 16 residues. From germline, CDR1 is DFQATT and CDR2 SNEGSKA (reference sequence). The ends were cut back, 3 bases at V and 4 bases at J, with 21 bases in the middle. The CDR3 DNA reads TGCAGTGCTAGTAGTCTTCGGGGCTCCGAGAGCACTGAAGCTTTCTTT. It specifies CSASSLRGSESTEAFF.

The J gene is TRBJ2-7, the V gene TRBV7-9, with D perhaps matching TRBD2 (6 bases). There are 14 residues in the CDR3. CDR1 is SEHNR and CDR2 is FQNEAQ in the germline V gene (reference sequence). V dropped 5 bases and J dropped 6 bases, with 17 bases sitting between them. The CDR3 nucleotides read TGTGCCAGCAGCCACCGCTTCGGGACTCGCGAGCAGTACTTC. This sequence encodes CASSHRFGTREQYF.

The V gene is TRBV27, the J gene TRBJ1-1, with D perhaps matching TRBD1 (5 bases). This CDR3 has 16 residues. Germline lookup yields CDR1 MNHEY and CDR2 SMNVEV (reference sequence). V was pared by 0 bases and J by 4 bases, with 15 bases between. This CDR3 reads CASSLSGDGFVTEAFF. The CDR3 DNA is TGTGCCAGCAGTTTATCGGGGGACGGTTTCGTCACTGAAGCTTTCTTT.

V gene TRBV7-9 combines with J gene TRBJ2-1, with 8 bases aligning to TRBD2. The CDR3 runs to 16 residues. V trimming: 2 bases; J trimming: 1 base; junction bases outside the gene matches: 4. The germline gives CDR1 SEHNR, CDR2 FQNEAQ (reference sequence). For the CDR3, the DNA is TGTGCCAGCAGCTTAAGCGGGAGAGTATCCTACAATGAGCAGTTCTTC. Encoded protein: CASSLSGRVSYNEQFF.

CDR3 sequence reads: CSARERGGPSYEQYF. CDR3 DNA sequence: TGCAGTGCTAGAGAGAGGGGGGGACCCTCCTACGAGCAGTACTTC. The chain couples TRBV20-1 to TRBJ2-7; possible D gene TRBD2, 7 bases. The CDR3 has 15 residues. Per the germline V gene, CDR1 is DFQATT and CDR2 is SNEGSKA (reference sequence). V was pared by 0 bases and J by 0 bases, with 12 bases between.

This rearrangement joins TRBV7-3 to TRBJ2-1; 8 nucleotides align to TRBD2. After removal of 2 bases from V and 5 bases from J, the junction contained 8 bases not matched to a gene. This CDR3 spans 16 amino acids. Per germline, CDR1 SGHTA and CDR2 FQGTGA. Here the CDR3 reads CASSLGGGRNDNEQFF. In DNA, the CDR3 is TGTGCCAGCAGCTTAGGGGGCGGGAGGAACGACAATGAGCAGTTCTTC.

The genes are TRBV9 and TRBJ2-7; weak D call: TRBD2 (7 bases). Germline assignment: CDR1 SGDLS and CDR2 YYNGEE. The V gene lost 4 bases and the J gene lost 7 bases, with 21 bases spanning the gap. This CDR3 has 15 amino acids. The CDR3, as DNA: TGTGCCAGCAGCCCCGTGGAGGGGGGGCTGAGTGAGCAGTACTTC. Translating it yields CASSPVEGGLSEQYF.